This T cell receptor (beta chain) emerged from a study of blood T cell repertoires in COVID-19. Assay used: immunoSEQ multiplex PCR; TCRdb lists only in-frame clones, some missing. Among under 300,000 clones, 70% to 80% were seen once, and the ten largest hold around 3.4%. Trimming took 6 bases from V and 4 from J; bases not matched to a gene: 6. CDR3 length: 15 amino acids. Germline CDR1 ENHRY, CDR2 SYGVKD. The receptor was derived from an elderly woman with acute or convalescent COVID-19. The sequencing sample was made of peripheral blood. J is TRBJ2-2 and V is TRBV10-3, with 9 bases that match TRBD1. The CDR3 here is CAIRGTGWGTGELFF. CDR3 DNA sequence: TGTGCCATCAGGGGGACAGGGTGGGGCACCGGGGAGCTGTTTTTT.